The 8 T cell receptor beta chains presented below share a single source sample, sequenced in a study of siplizumab effects on memory and regulatory T cells (dated by TCRdb to about 2019). The library was generated by the immunoSEQ multiplex PCR assay. TCRdb stores this immuneACCESS table with in-frame sequences only. Part of the clones is absent; in the studies checked, under half of the shortfall reflects unresolved V genes, and no reason is known for the rest. The sample includes 120,000 or so clones, with 92% observed a single time. The ten most abundant clones make up 1% to 1.5% of the sample. The sequenced material came from CD4+ T cells sorted from blood. The source is a human donor in good health.

J is TRBJ1-2 and V is TRBV7-6, with TRBD1 as a possible D gene (5 bases). Trimming left V 5 bases short and J 0 bases short, with 16 bases between. This CDR3 spans 16 amino acids. Germline V lookup: CDR1 SGHVS, CDR2 FNYEAQ. Here the CDR3 DNA reads TGTGCCAGCAGCCCGATCGGGACCGTAACTAACTATGGCTACACCTTC. It translates to CASSPIGTVTNYGYTF.

The chain links TRBV7-9 to TRBJ2-2; no clear D. Per the germline V gene, CDR1 is SEHNR and CDR2 is FQNEAQ (reference sequence). The V gene lost 5 bases and the J gene lost 0 bases, with 10 bases spanning the gap. The CDR3 consists of 15 residues. The chain's CDR3 is CASSNIRANTGELFF. CDR3 bases: TGTGCCAGCAGCAATATCCGTGCGAACACCGGGGAGCTGTTTTTT.

V usage is TRBV4-1 and J usage is TRBJ1-1; D not resolved. The CDR3 extends over 11 amino acids. Trimming took off 8 bases at V and 4 bases at J, with 8 bases between the two ends. Germline CDR1 reads MGHRA; CDR2 reads YSYEKL. The CDR3 is CASGLATEAFF. Here the CDR3 DNA reads TGCGCCAGCGGACTGGCCACTGAAGCTTTCTTT.

This chain connects TRBV6-1 to TRBJ1-1; 9 bases line up with TRBD1. Germline loops: CDR1 MNHNS, CDR2 SASEGT. Germline trimming cut 6 bases from V and 6 bases from J; bases unmatched to any gene: 5. This CDR3 is 13 amino acids long. CDR3 nucleotide sequence: TGTGCCAGCAGGGGACAGGGTATCTCTGAAGCTTTCTTT. Translation gives CASRGQGISEAFF.

This clone was detected only a few times. The chain uses TRBV5-1 and TRBJ2-5, with unresolved D. The ends were cut back, 0 bases at V and 2 bases at J, with 5 bases in the middle. The CDR3 contains 13 residues. Germline V gene sequence: CDR1 SGHRS, CDR2 YFSETQ. CDR3 sequence: CASSLAPQETQYF. The DNA of the CDR3 is TGCGCCAGCAGCTTGGCACCTCAAGAGACCCAGTACTTC.

The chain has TRBV6-5 and TRBJ1-4, with 7 bases identical to TRBD1. The junction had 8 bases not matched to a gene; V was cut back by 3 bases and J by 4 bases. CDR1 is MNHEY, CDR2 SVGAGI, per germline. This CDR3 contains 16 residues. For the CDR3, the DNA is TGTGCCAGCAGTTATGATCCGGGACAGCTTAATGAAAAACTGTTTTTT. Translation: CASSYDPGQLNEKLFF.

The chain employs TRBV28 and TRBJ1-6; 7 bases match TRBD1. The V and J ends lost 2 bases and 13 bases, in that order; junction bases with no gene match: 11. Germline values: CDR1 MDHEN, CDR2 SYDVKM. The CDR3 has 15 amino acids. Written as DNA, the CDR3 is TGTGCCAGCAGTTTACCGGACAGGTTCAGCTCGCCCCTCCACTTT. Translating gives CASSLPDRFSSPLHF.

The chain joins TRBV15 to TRBJ1-5, with D possibly being TRBD1 (5 bases). CDR3 length equals 14 residues. Germline CDR1 reads LNHNV; CDR2 reads YYDKDF (reference sequence). V was cut by 1 base and J by 3 bases, with 7 bases left in between. The CDR3 loop is CATSRAGNNQPQHF. In DNA form, the CDR3 reads TGTGCCACCAGCAGAGCAGGGAACAATCAGCCCCAGCATTTT.